The rows below give T cell receptor beta chains drawn from one sample of a study of blood T cell repertoires in COVID-19. Data came from immunoSEQ multiplex PCR; TCRdb stores just in-frame clones and leaves some out. The table shows some 190,000 clones, with over 75% occurring only once. The sequenced material came from peripheral blood. All receptors come from a man in his 60s with acute or convalescent COVID-19. CDR3s leave out the opening cysteine and the closing phenylalanine or tryptophan. The order of the fields is CDR3 length, J gene, D gene, V gene, CDR3 protein. D genes are given only for firm matches.

>13|TRBJ2-7|TRBD1|TRBV2
ASSRDRGGSYEQY
>13|TRBJ1-4|TRBD1|TRBV2
ASSIQGATNEKLF
>11|TRBJ1-3|.|TRBV15
ATSRDTEDTIY
>14|TRBJ2-7|TRBD1|TRBV28
ASSTRTGPSSYEQY
>12|TRBJ2-3|.|TRBV4-1
ASSLRPRADTQY
>11|TRBJ2-1|.|TRBV6-4
ASAAEVHNEQF
>13|TRBJ2-1|TRBD1|TRBV7-3
ASSRWTGSGNEQF
>11|TRBJ1-1|.|TRBV7-8
ARETGVNTEAF
>13|TRBJ2-7|TRBD1|TRBV23-1
ASSQIRGQTYEQY
>14|TRBJ2-7|TRBD2|TRBV5-4
ASSLNGGGRDYEQY
>13|TRBJ1-4|.|TRBV7-6
ASSSGAESNEKLF
>11|TRBJ2-5|.|TRBV19
ASSWSGVETQY
>14|TRBJ2-2|TRBD2|TRBV7-2
ASSLVAGVRTGELF
>11|TRBJ2-1|.|TRBV7-2
ASSLVRANEQF
>12|TRBJ2-2|.|TRBV6-5
ASAVVANTGELF
>13|TRBJ2-6|.|TRBV7-3
ASSYHRAGANVLT
>15|TRBJ2-2|.|TRBV7-2
ASSLGTSGGRTGELF
>13|TRBJ2-3|TRBD2|TRBV7-3
ASSSQLAGGSTQY
>12|TRBJ1-3|.|TRBV4-2
ASFPGGSGNTIY
>14|TRBJ2-1|.|TRBV14
ASSPLGGSSRNEQF
>21|TRBJ2-1|TRBD2|TRBV6-6
ASTYTHGSVRSREGLSYNEQF
>14|TRBJ2-1|.|TRBV5-5
ASSGVARSSYNEQF
>13|TRBJ2-1|TRBD2|TRBV6-2/TRBV6-3
ASSLLADAGNEQF
>12|TRBJ2-1|TRBD2|TRBV7-3
ASSLLAGRAEQF
>12|TRBJ1-2|TRBD1|TRBV2
ASSAGQGAYGYT
>14|TRBJ2-1|TRBD1|TRBV15
ATSRDDRATYNEQF
>13|TRBJ2-2|.|TRBV7-9
ASSSRGEFGGELF
>11|TRBJ1-1|TRBD1|TRBV5-1
ASSPGTAYEAF
>9|TRBJ2-1|.|TRBV11-3
ASSFGGEQF
>11|TRBJ2-1|.|TRBV7-2
ASSAHRTDEQF
>14|TRBJ2-5|TRBD2|TRBV4-2
ASSQDPSGGGETQY
>12|TRBJ2-7|.|TRBV18
ASSPAIRAHEQY
>13|TRBJ2-7|TRBD1|TRBV5-1
ASSPLGQGAREQY
>13|TRBJ1-2|TRBD1|TRBV5-5
ASSFGDRANYGYT
>14|TRBJ2-1|.|TRBV7-8
ASSQPTRASYNEQF
>9|TRBJ2-2|.|TRBV7-2
ASRVAGELF
>12|TRBJ1-6|.|TRBV7-9
ASSFGPGDSPLH
>12|TRBJ2-7|.|TRBV5-6
ASSLVGSAYEQY
>13|TRBJ2-7|TRBD2|TRBV6-5
ASRAGTSSLAWQY
>15|TRBJ2-6|.|TRBV7-9
ASSPTQDRSGANVLT
>12|TRBJ1-4|TRBD1|TRBV5-6
ASSSGQWNEKLF
>12|TRBJ2-7|TRBD2|TRBV19
ASSNSGTSYEQY
>11|TRBJ1-1|.|TRBV9
ASSVDRNTEAF